These T cell receptor beta chains were read from a single sample in a study of Ad26.COV2.S vaccination and SARS-CoV-2 variants. The method was immunoSEQ multiplex PCR; TCRdb's version includes in-frame clones alone and lacks a portion of them. Here the sample spans roughly 300,000 clones, approximately 86% being singletons. This specimen was peripheral blood, taken in a trial of Ad26.COV2.S vaccine versus placebo. The receptors come from a person aged 18-65 years who received the Ad26.COV2.S COVID-19 vaccine or a placebo. CDR3s include the opening cysteine and the closing phenylalanine or tryptophan. D genes are given only for firm matches. Clone sizes are given selectively: once, few, many, or a class where the clone is expanded.

CASSVTSGTNEQFF | TRBJ2-1 | NA | TRBV6-2/TRBV6-3 | TRBD2
CASTTQGIQETQYF | TRBJ2-5 | NA | TRBV7-9 | NA
CAISERRPLYEQYF | TRBJ2-7 | NA | TRBV10-3 | NA
CAISERDIQETQYF | TRBJ2-5 | NA | TRBV10-3 | NA
CASTGGPSYEQYF | TRBJ2-7 | NA | TRBV12-3/TRBV12-4 | NA
CASSQESQGVKGGNGYTF | TRBJ1-2 | NA | TRBV3-1/TRBV3-2 | TRBD1
CASSLIQVAGELFF | TRBJ2-2 | NA | TRBV27 | NA
CASSIGQGVGETQYF | TRBJ2-5 | NA | TRBV21-1 | NA
CASSFDTRTVSGNTIYF | TRBJ1-3 | NA | TRBV5-1 | NA
CASSPHQGMCTDTQYF | TRBJ2-3 | NA | TRBV3-1/TRBV3-2 | NA
CASRWGLEVSRNSPLHF | TRBJ1-6 | NA | TRBV27 | NA
CASSLYANTEAFF | TRBJ1-1 | NA | TRBV5-4 | NA
CASSMGQTDTQYF | TRBJ2-3 | NA | TRBV5-1 | TRBD1
CASSPDRQPQHF | TRBJ1-5 | NA | TRBV18 | TRBD1
CASSQLGAYEQYF | TRBJ2-7 | NA | TRBV4-1 | NA
CASSFGAPGANVLTF | TRBJ2-6 | few | TRBV28 | NA
CASSQDQGYSYEQYF | TRBJ2-7 | NA | TRBV4-3 | NA
CASSVGQGAGTGNQPQHF | TRBJ1-5 | NA | TRBV19 | TRBD1
CASSEFDSYGYTF | TRBJ1-2 | NA | TRBV25-1 | NA
CATQARTGAYEQYF | TRBJ2-7 | few | TRBV19 | TRBD1
CAISESGGTGTPRGEQYF | TRBJ2-7 | NA | TRBV10-3 | TRBD1
CASSLEARWEQFF | TRBJ2-1 | NA | TRBV7-6 | NA
CASRADRRRGSQYF | TRBJ2-5 | NA | TRBV28 | NA
CSVDPQNTGELFF | TRBJ2-2 | NA | TRBV29-1 | NA
CASSHGLRTDTQYF | TRBJ2-3 | NA | TRBV3-1/TRBV3-2 | NA
CASSARGPNYGYTF | TRBJ1-2 | NA | TRBV19 | NA
CASSLWTSDYEQYF | TRBJ2-7 | NA | TRBV3-1/TRBV3-2 | TRBD2
CASSLMRGDRRGEKLFF | TRBJ1-4 | NA | TRBV7-9 | NA
CASSFTGVRGGYTF | TRBJ1-2 | NA | TRBV11-2 | TRBD1
CASSTGQGTSPQHF | TRBJ1-5 | once | TRBV19 | TRBD1
CASSGPGRDTQYF | TRBJ2-3 | NA | TRBV6-5 | NA
CASSPSLGAAFF | TRBJ1-1 | once | TRBV19 | NA
CASSYGSGGSDGELFF | TRBJ2-2 | NA | TRBV6-5 | TRBD1
CASSLPTDGYGYTF | TRBJ1-2 | NA | TRBV18 | NA
CASSLHGTEFYEQYF | TRBJ2-7 | once | TRBV5-1 | TRBD1
CASSRGETQYF | TRBJ2-5 | medium-sized | TRBV9 | NA
CASSPGQGAYEQYF | TRBJ2-7 | once | TRBV9 | TRBD1
CASSRRLAASTDTQYF | TRBJ2-3 | NA | TRBV27 | NA
CASSTWTTSNSYEQYF | TRBJ2-7 | NA | TRBV19 | NA
CASRRGVSEKLFF | TRBJ1-4 | NA | TRBV12-3/TRBV12-4 | NA
CASSGVATDSPLHF | TRBJ1-6 | few | TRBV7-9 | NA
CASSYSKGATGELFF | TRBJ2-2 | once | TRBV6-6 | TRBD1
CASSSAIATNEKLFF | TRBJ1-4 | NA | TRBV6-5 | NA
CASSQPPRTVHTEAFF | TRBJ1-1 | NA | TRBV14 | NA
CASSYMSHRGSNTGELFF | TRBJ2-2 | NA | TRBV6-2/TRBV6-3 | NA
CASSPSGGTGELFF | TRBJ2-2 | NA | TRBV11-2 | NA
CASTPDNTGELFF | TRBJ2-2 | once | TRBV10-2 | NA
CASSDRANYGYTF | TRBJ1-2 | NA | TRBV6-4 | NA
CASSPTGSYEQYF | TRBJ2-7 | once | TRBV28 | NA
CASSLGQGISPLHF | TRBJ1-6 | NA | TRBV7-2 | TRBD1
CATSDLNLNTGELFF | TRBJ2-2 | NA | TRBV24-1 | NA